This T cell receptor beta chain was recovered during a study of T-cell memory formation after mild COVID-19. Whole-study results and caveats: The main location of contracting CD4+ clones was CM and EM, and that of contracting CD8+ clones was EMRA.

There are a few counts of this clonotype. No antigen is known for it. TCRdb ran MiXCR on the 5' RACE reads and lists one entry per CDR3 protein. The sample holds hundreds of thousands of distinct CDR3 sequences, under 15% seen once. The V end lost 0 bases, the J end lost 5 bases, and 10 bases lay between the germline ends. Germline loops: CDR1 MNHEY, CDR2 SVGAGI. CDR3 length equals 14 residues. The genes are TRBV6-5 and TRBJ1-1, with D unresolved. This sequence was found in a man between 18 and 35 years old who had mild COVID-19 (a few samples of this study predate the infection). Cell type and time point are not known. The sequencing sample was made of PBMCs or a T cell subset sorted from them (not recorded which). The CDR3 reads CASSYSRTRTEAFF. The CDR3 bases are TGTGCCAGCAGTTACTCGAGGACGCGGACTGAAGCTTTCTTT.